The rows below give T cell receptor beta chains drawn from one sample of a study of blood T cell repertoires in COVID-19. Sequenced by immunoSEQ multiplex PCR; TCRdb stores in-frame clones only, minus some. The table lists some 180,000 clones, around 82% of them singletons, with roughly 1.9% in the top ten. Input material: peripheral blood. Receptor source: an elderly woman with acute or convalescent COVID-19. Both conserved end residues are part of each CDR3. The order of the fields is D gene, clone size, J gene, V gene, CDR3 DNA, CDR3 protein. The D gene is left open where the match is weak. Not all rows give a size; the values are once, few, many and, for expanded clones, a class.

d_gene: -; abundance: -; j_gene: TRBJ1-5; v_gene: TRBV19; CDR3nt: TGTGCCAGTAGTATTAGAGGTCTGGGCAATCAGCCCCAGCATTTT; CDR3aa: CASSIRGLGNQPQHF
d_gene: -; abundance: -; j_gene: TRBJ2-5; v_gene: TRBV7-8; CDR3nt: TGTGCCATCACGGAGGGGACCCCCGGGGAGACCCAGTACTTC; CDR3aa: CAITEGTPGETQYF
d_gene: TRBD2; abundance: -; j_gene: TRBJ2-7; v_gene: TRBV5-4; CDR3nt: TGTGCCAGCAGCACTAGCGGTTACGAGCAGTACTTC; CDR3aa: CASSTSGYEQYF
d_gene: TRBD1; abundance: -; j_gene: TRBJ1-2; v_gene: TRBV11-1; CDR3nt: TGTGCCAGCAGCCCTGACAGGGGGCGTCCTGGTGGCTACACCTTC; CDR3aa: CASSPDRGRPGGYTF
d_gene: -; abundance: -; j_gene: TRBJ2-5; v_gene: TRBV6-5; CDR3nt: TGTGCCAGCAGTTACGGGCCCGCCCGAGAGACCCAGTACTTC; CDR3aa: CASSYGPARETQYF
d_gene: -; abundance: -; j_gene: TRBJ2-7; v_gene: TRBV25-1; CDR3nt: TGTGCCAGCAGTGCCGGACAGCAGTTGTACGAGCAGTACTTC; CDR3aa: CASSAGQQLYEQYF
d_gene: -; abundance: -; j_gene: TRBJ1-1; v_gene: TRBV4-1; CDR3nt: TGCGCCAGCAGCCAACGGGATCTGGCTAACACTGAAGCTTTCTTT; CDR3aa: CASSQRDLANTEAFF
d_gene: -; abundance: -; j_gene: TRBJ2-7; v_gene: TRBV28; CDR3nt: TGTGCCAGCAGTTTAGTCGGGGTCGAGCAGTACTTC; CDR3aa: CASSLVGVEQYF
d_gene: TRBD2; abundance: once; j_gene: TRBJ2-2; v_gene: TRBV7-6; CDR3nt: TGTGCCAGCAGAGTGACTAGCGGGGGCCTGAACACCGGGGAGCTGTTTTTT; CDR3aa: CASRVTSGGLNTGELFF
d_gene: TRBD2; abundance: -; j_gene: TRBJ2-5; v_gene: TRBV9; CDR3nt: TGTGCCAGCAGCGTAACCAGCGGGAACTTCCAGACCCAGTACTTC; CDR3aa: CASSVTSGNFQTQYF
d_gene: TRBD1; abundance: once; j_gene: TRBJ1-2; v_gene: TRBV14; CDR3nt: TGTGCCAGCAGCTCAGTACAGGGGGCCGGCTACACCTTC; CDR3aa: CASSSVQGAGYTF
d_gene: TRBD2; abundance: -; j_gene: TRBJ2-2; v_gene: TRBV7-9; CDR3nt: TGTGCCAGCAGCCGTTTCCCCTCGACTAGCGGGAGATTGTCCGGGGAGCTGTTTTTT; CDR3aa: CASSRFPSTSGRLSGELFF
d_gene: -; abundance: -; j_gene: TRBJ2-7; v_gene: TRBV11-2; CDR3nt: TGTGCCAGCAGCCCTCGTCCGGGTCCGGGCTACGAGCAGTACTTC; CDR3aa: CASSPRPGPGYEQYF
d_gene: -; abundance: -; j_gene: TRBJ2-7; v_gene: TRBV6-2/TRBV6-3; CDR3nt: TGTGCCAGCAGTTACTCGGACTCTCGATACGAGCAGTACTTC; CDR3aa: CASSYSDSRYEQYF